This T cell receptor (beta chain) was obtained from a study of shared clonotypes between healthy human individuals. Study-level findings and limits: Rarefaction revealed incomplete sorted-subset sequencing despite large depth.

Those who donated were healthy HIV-negative adults, with no recent acute infections or vaccinations reported. In the CD4+ fraction, cells were divided into CD45RA+ naive and CD45RA-negative memory subsets. Only in-frame clones appear in the TCRdb table, and some are missing; sequencing was by immunoSEQ multiplex PCR. Of under 1,900,000 clones in the sample, 98% were seen once. Concerning this clone itself: Its antigen remains unidentified.

Germline V gene lookup returns CDR1 SNHLY and CDR2 FYNNEI. The V gene end was trimmed by 6 bases and the J gene end by 0 bases; junction bases not matched to a gene: 9. The CDR3 is made up of 16 amino acids. This TCR derives from a young man in good health. Sequencing was done on a sample of naive CD4+ T cells sorted from blood. The sample's subset: CD45RA+ positively selected. V gene TRBV2 combines with J gene TRBJ1-1; 8 bases agree with TRBD1. CDR3 sequence reads: CASSRMGQAMNTEAFF. The DNA of the CDR3 is TGTGCCAGCAGCAGAATGGGACAGGCGATGAACACTGAAGCTTTCTTT.